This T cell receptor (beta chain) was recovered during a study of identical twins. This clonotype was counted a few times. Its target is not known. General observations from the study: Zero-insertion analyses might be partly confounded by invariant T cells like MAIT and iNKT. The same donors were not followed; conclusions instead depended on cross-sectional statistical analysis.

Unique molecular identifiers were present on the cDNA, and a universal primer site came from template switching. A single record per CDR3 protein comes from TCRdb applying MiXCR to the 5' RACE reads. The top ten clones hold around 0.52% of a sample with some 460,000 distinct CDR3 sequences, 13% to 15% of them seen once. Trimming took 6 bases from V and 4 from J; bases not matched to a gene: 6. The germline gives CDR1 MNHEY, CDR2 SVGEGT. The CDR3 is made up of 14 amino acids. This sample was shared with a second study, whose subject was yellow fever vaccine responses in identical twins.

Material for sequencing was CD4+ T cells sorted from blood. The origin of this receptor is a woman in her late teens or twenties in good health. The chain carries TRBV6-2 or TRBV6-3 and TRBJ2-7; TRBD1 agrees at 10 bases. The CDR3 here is CASSDDRGLYEQYF. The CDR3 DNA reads TGTGCCAGCAGCGACGACAGGGGGCTTTACGAGCAGTACTTC.